These 9 T cell receptor beta chains were sequenced from one sample in a study of T cell clonality in common variable immunodeficiency. The protocol was immunoSEQ multiplex PCR, while the TCRdb copy is restricted to in-frame clones and leaves out a portion. Listed for the sample are 50,000 to 60,000 clones, none seen a single time. The sequenced material came from peripheral blood mononuclear cells. Receptors were obtained from a person between 18 and 75 years old in good health.

There are many counts of this clone. CDR3 bases read: TGTGCCAGCAGCCAGAACAGCGGGGGATTGGATACG. Its translation is CASSQNSGGLDT. In full, the CDR3 is CASSQNSGGLDTQYF. The rearrangement joins TRBV4-2 to TRBJ2-3, with TRBD2 matching over 8 bases. The CDR3 is cut off 3 residues early in the read; its end comes from the germline J gene. Germline lookup yields CDR1 LGHNA and CDR2 YNFKEQ. This CDR3 contains 15 residues. Trimming removed 3 bases from V and 6 bases from J; junction bases left unmatched: 8.

This clone was observed many times. The DNA read from the CDR3 is TGCGCCCCCGGGGGTCGTATACCGGGATTACCACCGGGCACAGATACG. This translates into CAPGGRIPGLPPGTDT. The entire CDR3 sequence reads CAPGGRIPGLPPGTDTQYF. The J gene is TRBJ2-3, the V gene TRBV23-1, with D maybe TRBD2 (6 bases). Sequencing ends 3 residues short of the CDR3 end; the germline J gene provides the rest. TRBV23-1 is treated as an ORF (open reading frame) with a function not yet certain. The CDR3 totals 19 residues. Trimming removed 11 bases from V and 1 base from J, with 31 bases in between.

This clone was recorded at least ten times. The sequenced fragment ends 3 residues before the CDR3 boundary, so the rest is inferred from the germline J gene. J is TRBJ2-2 and V is TRBV2, with D tentatively TRBD1 (5 bases). The CDR3 is made up of 13 amino acids. Germline V gene lookup returns CDR1 SNHLY and CDR2 FYNNEI. Trimming cost V 4 bases and J 2 bases, with 5 bases left between them. CDR3 DNA (partial): TGTGCCAGCAGTGGGACAAACACCGGGGAG. Translation gives CASSGTNTGE. The complete CDR3 reads CASSGTNTGELFF.

This clone was seen many times. The read ends 3 residues shy of where the CDR3 ends; the end is completed using the germline J gene. The chain links TRBV30 to TRBJ2-7, with 7 positions matching TRBD1. With 0 bases clipped from V and 2 bases from J, the junction kept 7 bases outside the gene matches. CDR3 length: 15 amino acids. Germline V gene sequence: CDR1 GTSNPN, CDR2 SVGIG (reference sequence). The CDR3 reads CAWSVTTGAAYEQYF. The DNA read from the CDR3 is TGTGCCTGGAGTGTAACCACAGGGGCAGCCTACGAG.

This clone was observed a few times. The read ends 3 residues shy of where the CDR3 ends; the end is completed using the germline J gene. The chain uses TRBV5-1 and TRBJ2-3; D is possibly TRBD1 (6 bases). Germline V gene lookup returns CDR1 SGHRS and CDR2 YFSETQ. The CDR3 is 15 amino acids. Partial CDR3 DNA: TGCGCCAGCAGCCCCCAGGGGCTAGTCCAAGAGACG. As protein: CASSPQGLVQET. The entire CDR3 reads CASSPQGLVQETQYF.

This clone was picked up a small number of times. The CDR3 goes on 3 residues after the read ends, and that part is filled in from the germline J gene. This chain joins TRBV19 and TRBJ2-7; 7 positions match TRBD1. The germline V gene encodes CDR1 LNHDA and CDR2 SQIVND (reference sequence). V was clipped by 8 bases and J by 1 base; unmatched bases: 8. The CDR3 sequence is 14 residues long. The covered CDR3 bases are TGTGCCAGTTCTGACAGGGTGGGATCCTACGAG. Encoded protein: CASSDRVGSYE. The whole CDR3 is CASSDRVGSYEQYF.

This clone was seen repeatedly, ten times or more. The read ends 3 residues early relative to the CDR3; the germline J gene fills the gap. V gene TRBV5-1 combines with J gene TRBJ2-2; 7 bases are shared with TRBD1. From germline, CDR1 is SGHRS and CDR2 YFSETQ. CDR3 length equals 14 residues. After removal of 4 bases from V and 4 bases from J, the junction contained 4 bases not matched to a gene. The sequenced CDR3 bases are TGCGCCAGCAGCGTGGGACAGTCCACCGGGGAG. Translation gives CASSVGQSTGE. In full, the CDR3 reads CASSVGQSTGELFF. Based on the CDR3 plus reference TRBV5-1 and TRBJ2-2, the full variable domain is KAGVTQTPRYLIKTRGQQVTLSCSPISGHRSVSWYQQTPGQGLQFLFEYFSETQRNKGNFPGRFSGRQFSNSRSEMNVSTLELGDSALYLCASSVGQSTGELFFGEGSRLTVL.

As concerns this clone: Coverage ceases 3 residues before the CDR3 finishes, and the germline J gene fills in the end. The chain carries TRBV18 and TRBJ2-2; no definite D call. In germline, CDR1 is KGHSH, CDR2 LQKENI. The CDR3 is 15 residues long. CDR3 DNA, as far as it was read: TGTGCCAGCTCACCACGTGAGGCAACTAATGAAAAG. Its translation: CASSPREATNEK. The whole CDR3 region reads CASSPREATNEKLFF.

A note on this clone: The CDR3 end lies 3 residues beyond the end of the read and is filled in from the germline J gene. The chain carries TRBV5-1 and TRBJ1-2, with D possibly TRBD1 on 5 matching bases. CDR3 length: 14 amino acids. Germline V gene data show CDR1 as SGHRS and CDR2 as YFSETQ. Trimming pared 2 bases from V and 3 bases from J, leaving 11 bases between. The CDR3: CASSFEGEDYGYTF. Incomplete CDR3 DNA: TGCGCCAGCAGCTTTGAAGGGGAGGACTATGGC. The full variable domain, completed using reference TRBV5-1 and TRBJ1-2, is KAGVTQTPRYLIKTRGQQVTLSCSPISGHRSVSWYQQTPGQGLQFLFEYFSETQRNKGNFPGRFSGRQFSNSRSEMNVSTLELGDSALYLCASSFEGEDYGYTFGSGTRLTVV.